This T cell receptor delta chain comes out of a study of delta chain sequences of gamma delta T cells (dated by TCRdb to the late 2010s). From its cysteine to its phenylalanine, the CDR3 spans 15 amino acids. The CDR3 DNA has 45 bases and is translated from base 1. From the germline V gene, CDR1 is GEAIGNYY and CDR2 is EKD. The V and J ends are trimmed by 3 bases and 3 bases, leaving 16 bases between them. About this clone itself: Its recognized antigen is unknown. The protein in TCRdb stems from a much larger clone and differs at residue 5 from this DNA's translation, likely a read error; here the protein is translated from the DNA.

The library was generated by PCR. Instrument on record: Illumina MiSeq. Identical DNA sequences were merged into single rows after TCRdb reprocessed the public reads with CATT. Present in this sample are about 3,400 delta-chain clones, roughly two thirds of which were seen just once. About 50% of the sample goes to the ten largest clones. The receptor was derived from a human donor with breast cancer. The rearranged chain carries TRDV2 and TRDJ1; the D gene is not confidently resolved. Sequenced sample: a tumor sample. The DNA sequence is TGTGCCTGTGACGCCGTGGGACTTGTATCCGATAAACTCATCTTT. Translated, it gives CACDAVGLVSDKLIF.